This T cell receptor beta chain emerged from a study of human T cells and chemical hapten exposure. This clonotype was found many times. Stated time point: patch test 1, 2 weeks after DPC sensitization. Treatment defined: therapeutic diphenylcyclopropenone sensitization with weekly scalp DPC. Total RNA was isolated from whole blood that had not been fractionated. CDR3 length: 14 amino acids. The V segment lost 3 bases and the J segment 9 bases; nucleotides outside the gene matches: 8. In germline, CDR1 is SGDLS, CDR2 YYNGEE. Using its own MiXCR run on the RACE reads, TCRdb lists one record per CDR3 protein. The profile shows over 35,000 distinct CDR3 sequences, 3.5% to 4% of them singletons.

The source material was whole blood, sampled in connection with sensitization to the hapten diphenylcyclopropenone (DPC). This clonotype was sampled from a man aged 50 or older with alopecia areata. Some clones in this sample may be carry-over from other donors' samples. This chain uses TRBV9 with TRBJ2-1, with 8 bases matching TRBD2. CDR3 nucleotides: TGTGCCAGCAGCGCGGGACTAGAGGATGGTGAGCAGTTCTTC. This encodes CASSAGLEDGEQFF.